The source of this T cell receptor (beta chain) is a study of T cells in women clearing cervical HPV infection. Study information: Women with histologically confirmed HPV16-related CIN3 or worse, 2 with invasive cancer, served as cases.

The repertoire was sequenced with immunoSEQ multiplex PCR; TCRdb's copy has only in-frame clones and lacks some. Its clone listing holds some 30,000 clones. The CDR3 sequence is 14 residues long. The germline V gene encodes CDR1 KGHSH and CDR2 LQKENI. V shed 0 bases and J shed 0 bases, with 4 bases lying between them. This clone registers medium-sized (0.01 to 0.1%) by frequency. Read sequence stops 3 residues before the CDR3 end, and the germline J gene provides the missing end. Sequencing input: blood buffy coat. The chain carries TRBV18 and TRBJ2-3; the D is unclear. The source is a woman aged 18-70 years with a cervical HPV16 infection that either progressed to CIN3+ or cleared (not recorded which). The part of the CDR3 DNA that was read is TGTGCCAGCTCACCACCGACTAGCACAGATACG. Translation gives CASSPPTSTDT. The whole CDR3 sequence reads CASSPPTSTDTQYF.